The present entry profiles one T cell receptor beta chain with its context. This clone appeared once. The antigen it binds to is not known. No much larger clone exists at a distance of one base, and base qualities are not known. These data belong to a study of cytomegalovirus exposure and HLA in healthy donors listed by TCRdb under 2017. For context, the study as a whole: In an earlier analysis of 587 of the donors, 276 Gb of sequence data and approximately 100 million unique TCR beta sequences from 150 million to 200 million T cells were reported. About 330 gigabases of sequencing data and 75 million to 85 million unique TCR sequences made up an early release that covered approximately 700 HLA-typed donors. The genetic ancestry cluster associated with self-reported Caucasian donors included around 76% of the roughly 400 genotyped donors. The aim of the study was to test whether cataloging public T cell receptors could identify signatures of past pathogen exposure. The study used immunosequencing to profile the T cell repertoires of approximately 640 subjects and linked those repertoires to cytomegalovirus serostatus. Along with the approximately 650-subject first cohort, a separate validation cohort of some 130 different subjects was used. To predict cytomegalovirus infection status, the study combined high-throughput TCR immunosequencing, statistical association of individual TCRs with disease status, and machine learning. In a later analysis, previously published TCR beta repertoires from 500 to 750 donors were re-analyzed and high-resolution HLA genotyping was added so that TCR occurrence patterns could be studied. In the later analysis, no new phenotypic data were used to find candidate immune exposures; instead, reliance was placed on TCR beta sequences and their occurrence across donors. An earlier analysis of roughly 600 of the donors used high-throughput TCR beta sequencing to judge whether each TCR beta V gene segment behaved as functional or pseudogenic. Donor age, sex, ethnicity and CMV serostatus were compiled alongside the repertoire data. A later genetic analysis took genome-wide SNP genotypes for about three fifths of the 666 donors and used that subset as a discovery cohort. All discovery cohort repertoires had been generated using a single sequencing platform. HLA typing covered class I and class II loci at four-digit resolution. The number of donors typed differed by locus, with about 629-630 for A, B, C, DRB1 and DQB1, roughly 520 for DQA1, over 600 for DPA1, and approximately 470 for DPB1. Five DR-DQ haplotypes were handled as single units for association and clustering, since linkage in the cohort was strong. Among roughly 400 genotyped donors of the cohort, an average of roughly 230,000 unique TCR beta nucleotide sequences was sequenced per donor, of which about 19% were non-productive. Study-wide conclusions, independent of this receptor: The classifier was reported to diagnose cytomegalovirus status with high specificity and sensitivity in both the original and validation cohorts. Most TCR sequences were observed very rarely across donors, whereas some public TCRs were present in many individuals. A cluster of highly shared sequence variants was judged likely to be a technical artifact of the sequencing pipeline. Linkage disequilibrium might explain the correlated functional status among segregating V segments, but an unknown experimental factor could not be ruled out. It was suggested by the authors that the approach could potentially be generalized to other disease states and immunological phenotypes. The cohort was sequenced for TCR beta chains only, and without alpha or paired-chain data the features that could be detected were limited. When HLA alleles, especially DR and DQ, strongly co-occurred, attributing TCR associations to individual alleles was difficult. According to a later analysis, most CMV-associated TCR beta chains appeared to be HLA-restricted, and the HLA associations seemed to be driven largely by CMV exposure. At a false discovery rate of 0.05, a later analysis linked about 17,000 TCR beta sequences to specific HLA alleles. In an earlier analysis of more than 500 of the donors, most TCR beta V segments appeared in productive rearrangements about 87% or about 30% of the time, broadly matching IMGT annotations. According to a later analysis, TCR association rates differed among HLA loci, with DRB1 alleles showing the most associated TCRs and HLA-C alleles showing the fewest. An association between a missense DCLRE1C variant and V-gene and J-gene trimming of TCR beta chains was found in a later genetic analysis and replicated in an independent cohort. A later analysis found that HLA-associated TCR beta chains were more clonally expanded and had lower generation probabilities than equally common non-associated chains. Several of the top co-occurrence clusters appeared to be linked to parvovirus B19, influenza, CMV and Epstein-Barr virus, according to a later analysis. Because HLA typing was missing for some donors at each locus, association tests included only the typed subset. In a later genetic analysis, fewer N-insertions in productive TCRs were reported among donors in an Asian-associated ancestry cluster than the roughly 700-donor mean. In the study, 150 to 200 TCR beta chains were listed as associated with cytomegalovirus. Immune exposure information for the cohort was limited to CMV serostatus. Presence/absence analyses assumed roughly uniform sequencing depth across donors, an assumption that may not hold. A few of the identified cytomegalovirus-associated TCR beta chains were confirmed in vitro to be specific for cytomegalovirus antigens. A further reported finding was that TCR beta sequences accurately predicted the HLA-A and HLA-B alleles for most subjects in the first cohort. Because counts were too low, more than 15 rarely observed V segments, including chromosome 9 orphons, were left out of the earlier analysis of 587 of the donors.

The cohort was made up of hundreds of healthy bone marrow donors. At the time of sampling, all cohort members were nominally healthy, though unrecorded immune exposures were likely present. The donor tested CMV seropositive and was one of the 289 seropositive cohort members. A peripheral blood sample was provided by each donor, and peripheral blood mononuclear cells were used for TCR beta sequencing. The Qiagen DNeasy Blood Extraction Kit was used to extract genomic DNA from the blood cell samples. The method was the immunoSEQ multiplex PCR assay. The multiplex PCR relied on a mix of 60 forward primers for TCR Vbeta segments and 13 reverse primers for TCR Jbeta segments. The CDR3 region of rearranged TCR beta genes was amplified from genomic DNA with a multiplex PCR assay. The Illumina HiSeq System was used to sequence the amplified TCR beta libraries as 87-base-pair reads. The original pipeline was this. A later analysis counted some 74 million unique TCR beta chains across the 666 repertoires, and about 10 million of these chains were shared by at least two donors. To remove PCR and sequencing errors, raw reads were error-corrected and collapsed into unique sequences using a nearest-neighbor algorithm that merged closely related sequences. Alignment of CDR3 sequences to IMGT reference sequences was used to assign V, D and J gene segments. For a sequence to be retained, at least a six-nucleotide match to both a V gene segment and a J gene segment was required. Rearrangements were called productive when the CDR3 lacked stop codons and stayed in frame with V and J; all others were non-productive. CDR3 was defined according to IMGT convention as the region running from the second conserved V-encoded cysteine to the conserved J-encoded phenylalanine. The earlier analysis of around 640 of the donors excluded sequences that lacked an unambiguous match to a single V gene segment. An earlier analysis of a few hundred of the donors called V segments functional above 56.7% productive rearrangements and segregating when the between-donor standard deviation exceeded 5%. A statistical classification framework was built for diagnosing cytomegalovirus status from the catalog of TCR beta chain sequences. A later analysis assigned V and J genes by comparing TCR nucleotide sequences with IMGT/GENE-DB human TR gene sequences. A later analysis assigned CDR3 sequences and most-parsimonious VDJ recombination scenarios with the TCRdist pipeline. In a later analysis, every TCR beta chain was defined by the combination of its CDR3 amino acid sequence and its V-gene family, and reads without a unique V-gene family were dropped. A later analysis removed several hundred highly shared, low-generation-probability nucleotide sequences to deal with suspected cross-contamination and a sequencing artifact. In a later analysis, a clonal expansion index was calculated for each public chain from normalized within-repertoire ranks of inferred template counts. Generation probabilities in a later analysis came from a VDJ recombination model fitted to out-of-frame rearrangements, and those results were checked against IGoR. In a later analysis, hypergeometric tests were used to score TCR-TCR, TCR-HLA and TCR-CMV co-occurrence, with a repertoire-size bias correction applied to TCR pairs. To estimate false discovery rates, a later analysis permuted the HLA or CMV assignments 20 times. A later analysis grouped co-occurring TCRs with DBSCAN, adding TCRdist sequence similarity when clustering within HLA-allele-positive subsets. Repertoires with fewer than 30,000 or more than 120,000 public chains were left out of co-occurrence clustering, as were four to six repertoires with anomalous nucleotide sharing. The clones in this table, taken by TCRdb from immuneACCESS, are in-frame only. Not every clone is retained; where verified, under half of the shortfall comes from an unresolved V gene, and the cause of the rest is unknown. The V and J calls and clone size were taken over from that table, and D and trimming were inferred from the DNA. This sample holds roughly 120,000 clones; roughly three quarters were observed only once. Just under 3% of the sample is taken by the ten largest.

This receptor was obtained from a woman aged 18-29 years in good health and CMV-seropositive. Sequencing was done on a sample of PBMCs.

This receptor carries the CDR3 CASSLDRFGNEQFF. The nucleotides read TGTGCCAGCAGCTTGGATCGCTTCGGGAATGAGCAGTTCTTC. This sequence uses TRBV5-6 and TRBJ2-1; the D gene cannot be resolved reliably. Between the V and J ends, shortened by 0 bases and 7 bases respectively, the junction contains 11 bases. From the cysteine through the phenylalanine, the CDR3 covers 14 amino acids. Here the CDR3 DNA is all that survives: 42 bases in frame from base 1. Based on the germline V gene, the CDR1 and CDR2 sequences are SGHDT and YYEEEE.